A single sample is the source of the 18 T cell receptor beta chains below, sequenced in a study of CD8 T cells in ankylosing spondylitis. Their cognate antigens are unknown. Each CDR3 protein is one row after TCRdb ran MiXCR on the 5' RACE reads. Of roughly 470,000 distinct CDR3 sequences listed, 26% are singletons. Whole-study findings and limits: What appeared characteristic of ankylosing spondylitis blood was a TCR beta motif of eight highly homologous variants.

The sequencing sample was made of blood, either unsorted or a sorted T cell fraction (not recorded which). The source of these receptors is a male donor with ankylosing spondylitis.

This chain joins TRBV10-3 and TRBJ1-5; 9 bases match TRBD1. This CDR3 is 15 amino acids long. Losses at the gene ends were 5 bases for V and 1 base for J; bases not matched to a gene: 3. CDR1 and CDR2 (germline): ENHRY, SYGVKD. The CDR3 DNA follows: TGTGCCATCAGTACAGGGGGCTCGAGCAATCAGCCCCAGCATTTT. This sequence encodes CAISTGGSSNQPQHF.

V is TRBV11-2 and J is TRBJ2-1; 8 bases agree with TRBD2. The V and J ends lost 6 bases and 3 bases, in that order; junction bases with no gene match: 7. This CDR3 region has 15 residues. In germline, CDR1 is SGHAT, CDR2 FQNNGV. CDR3 protein: CASSTGRGVYNEQFF. In nucleotides, the CDR3 is TGTGCCAGCAGTACAGGGCGGGGGGTCTACAATGAGCAGTTCTTC. Filled out from reference TRBV11-2 and TRBJ2-1, the complete variable domain reads EAGVAQSPRYKIIEKRQSVAFWCNPISGHATLYWYQQILGQGPKLLIQFQNNGVVDDSQLPKDRFSAERLKGVDSTLKIQPAKLEDSAVYLCASSTGRGVYNEQFFGPGTRLTVL.

This clonotype was seen a few times. The CDR3 loop reads CATSDGRTGRSGELFF. Here the CDR3 DNA reads TGTGCCACCAGTGATGGACGGACAGGGAGGTCCGGGGAGCTGTTTTTT. The V and J genes are TRBV24-1 and TRBJ2-2; 8 nucleotides align to TRBD1. J gave up 6 bases and V 3 bases, and 8 bases lay outside the gene matches. Germline V gene data show CDR1 as KGHDR and CDR2 as SFDVKD. This CDR3 has 16 residues.

V usage is TRBV27 and J usage is TRBJ2-2; no definite D call. The CDR3 totals 15 residues. V shed 7 bases and J shed 0 bases, with 12 bases lying between them. The germline CDR1 and CDR2 sequences are MNHEY and SMNVEV (reference sequence). CDR3 region: CASTYWGPNTGELFF. The CDR3 DNA is TGTGCCAGCACCTACTGGGGTCCGAACACCGGGGAGCTGTTTTTT.

This clonotype was seen a handful of times. The chain links TRBV25-1 to TRBJ2-3; D ambiguous. Trimming pared 3 bases from V and 3 bases from J, leaving 10 bases between. Germline V gene sequence: CDR1 MGHDK, CDR2 SYGVNS. The CDR3 extends over 14 amino acids. CDR3 coding DNA: TGTGCCAGCAGTGAGTTAGTATCAACAGATACGCAGTATTTT. Residues: CASSELVSTDTQYF.

In its sample, this clonotype was seen a few times. The chain links TRBV12-3 or TRBV12-4 to TRBJ2-3; 14 bases line up with TRBD2. The CDR3 consists of 17 residues. V was pared by 7 bases and J by 4 bases, with 10 bases of the junction left unmatched. The CDR3: CASISGLAGVFADTQYF. DNA for the CDR3: TGTGCCAGCATTTCGGGACTAGCGGGAGTATTCGCAGATACGCAGTATTTT.

This rearrangement joins TRBV11-2 to TRBJ2-7, with a possible D match to TRBD1 (6 bases). The CDR3 has 15 residues. The V and J ends lost 2 bases and 0 bases respectively, with 11 bases between them. Germline V lookup: CDR1 SGHAT, CDR2 FQNNGV. The CDR3 spells CASSLYEDSSYEQYF. In DNA form, the CDR3 reads TGTGCCAGCAGCTTATATGAGGACAGCTCCTACGAGCAGTACTTC.

This clonotype came up many times. The genes are TRBV12-3 or TRBV12-4 and TRBJ1-5; tentatively, D is TRBD1 (6 bases). The CDR3 has 14 residues. Trimming cost V 7 bases and J 7 bases, with 17 bases left between them. CDR3 sequence (DNA): TGTGCCAGCACCCTGGGGGGGGCGGAACAGCCCCAGCATTTT. Protein product: CASTLGGAEQPQHF.

This clonotype came up a few times. This chain links TRBV29-1 with TRBJ1-2; 9 bases fit TRBD1. The CDR3 contains 14 residues. Per the germline V gene, CDR1 is SQVTM and CDR2 is ANQGSEA. The V gene end was trimmed by 3 bases and the J gene end by 4 bases; junction bases not matched to a gene: 6. CDR3 nucleotides: TGCAGCGTTGAGGGGGACAGGGTACTCTATGGCTACACCTTC. This encodes CSVEGDRVLYGYTF.

This clonotype appeared a few times. The chain has TRBV5-5 and TRBJ1-2; TRBD1 might be the D (6 bases). The CDR3 is made up of 13 amino acids. V shed 4 bases and J shed 7 bases, with 14 bases lying between them. Germline V gene sequence: CDR1 SGHKS, CDR2 YYEKEE (reference sequence). The CDR3 DNA reads TGTGCCAGCAGCCCGGACGGGGGCAGTGGCTACACCTTC. This sequence encodes CASSPDGGSGYTF.

This clonotype has more than one count but fewer than ten. V is TRBV5-1 and J is TRBJ2-1; 8 bases agree with TRBD1. The CDR3 loop spans 15 amino acids. V shed 6 bases, J shed 0 bases, and the junction held 5 bases outside the gene matches. Germline-derived CDR1 and CDR2 are SGHRS and YFSETQ. The CDR3 here is CASIRGQGSYNEQFF. CDR3 nucleotide sequence: TGCGCCAGCATCCGTGGACAGGGCTCCTACAATGAGCAGTTCTTC. The full variable domain, completed using reference TRBV5-1 and TRBJ2-1, is KAGVTQTPRYLIKTRGQQVTLSCSPISGHRSVSWYQQTPGQGLQFLFEYFSETQRNKGNFPGRFSGRQFSNSRSEMNVSTLELGDSALYLCASIRGQGSYNEQFFGPGTRLTVL.

The V gene is TRBV20-1, the J gene TRBJ2-1; no clear D gene. CDR3 size: 12 residues. Germline V gives CDR1 DFQATT, CDR2 SNEGSKA (reference sequence). The ends were cut back, 3 bases at V and 8 bases at J, with 11 bases in the middle. The CDR3 reads CSASPGRDEQFF. The CDR3 region has the DNA TGCAGTGCTAGCCCCGGAAGGGATGAGCAGTTCTTC.

This clonotype was observed a few times. This chain connects TRBV7-2 to TRBJ1-1; D uncertain. V gave up 5 bases and J gave up 0 bases, with 10 bases separating them. CDR3 length: 14 amino acids. The germline V gene encodes CDR1 SGHTA and CDR2 FQGNSA. CDR3 amino acids: CASSTRRLNTEAFF. CDR3 nucleotide sequence: TGTGCCAGCAGCACTAGACGGTTGAACACTGAAGCTTTCTTT.

This clonotype came up a few times. The chain employs TRBV3-1 and TRBJ1-2; tentative D call: TRBD1 (5 bases). The germline V gene has CDR1 LGHDT and CDR2 YNNKEL (reference sequence). The ends were cut back, 0 bases at V and 8 bases at J, with 10 bases in the middle. The CDR3 sequence is 13 residues long. CDR3: CASSQEETVGYTF. CDR3 in DNA: TGTGCCAGCAGCCAAGAAGAGACAGTGGGCTACACCTTC.

This chain links TRBV6-2 or TRBV6-3 with TRBJ2-2; perhaps TRBD2 as D (6 bases). Germline assignment: CDR1 MNHEY and CDR2 SVGEGT. Trimming stripped 6 bases from V and 2 bases from J, with 16 bases between. This CDR3 has 16 residues. CDR3 bases: TGTGCCAGCAGCTCCAACCGGGAGTCCAACACCGGGGAGCTGTTTTTT. This gives the protein CASSSNRESNTGELFF.

This clonotype has more than one count but fewer than ten. CDR3 protein: CASSRQQTDTQYF. DNA for the CDR3: TGCGCCAGCAGCAGGCAGCAGACAGATACGCAGTATTTT. The chain recombines TRBV5-1 with TRBJ2-3, with no clear D. CDR1 SGHRS and CDR2 YFSETQ come from the germline V gene. The CDR3 is 13 residues long. V lost 4 bases to trimming and J lost 3 bases, with 9 bases between them.

The chain uses TRBV5-1 and TRBJ1-6; weak D call: TRBD1 (6 bases). Germline V gene data show CDR1 as SGHRS and CDR2 as YFSETQ. CDR3 length: 15 residues. Trimming removed 4 bases at V and 6 bases at J, with 14 bases between. DNA for the CDR3: TGCGCCAGCAGCCCAGGGGATGTCGGTAATTCACCCCTCCACTTT. Translated, it gives CASSPGDVGNSPLHF.

This chain uses TRBV5-1 with TRBJ1-2; 8 positions agree with TRBD1. Per germline, CDR1 SGHRS and CDR2 YFSETQ. Trimming removed 2 bases from V and 8 bases from J; junction bases left unmatched: 8. This CDR3 comprises 14 residues. The CDR3 spells CASSFGQGQGGYTF. In DNA form, the CDR3 reads TGCGCCAGCAGCTTCGGACAGGGCCAAGGGGGCTACACCTTC.